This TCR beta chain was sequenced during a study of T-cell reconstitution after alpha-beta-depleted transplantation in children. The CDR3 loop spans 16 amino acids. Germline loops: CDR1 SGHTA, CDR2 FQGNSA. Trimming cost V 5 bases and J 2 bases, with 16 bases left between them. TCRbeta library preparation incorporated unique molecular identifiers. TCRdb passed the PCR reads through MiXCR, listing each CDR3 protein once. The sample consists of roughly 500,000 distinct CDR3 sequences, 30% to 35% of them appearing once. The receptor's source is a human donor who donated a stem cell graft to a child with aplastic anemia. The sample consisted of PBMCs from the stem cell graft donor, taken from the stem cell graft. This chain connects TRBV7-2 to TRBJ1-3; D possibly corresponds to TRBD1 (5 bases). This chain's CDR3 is CASSPRQLGTGNTIYF. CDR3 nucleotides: TGTGCCAGCAGCCCTCGACAGCTGGGGACTGGAAACACCATATATTTT.